This T cell receptor (beta chain) comes out of a study of blood T cells in healthy people across ages. Regarding the study as a whole: Diversity figures based on one million T cells were deemed too low.

PCR was performed a second time for roughly 6 to 12 cycles using a sample-barcoded 5' primer and a J-beta primer mix. In TCRdb, the 5' RACE reads were re-called with MiXCR into one record per CDR3 protein. The data show roughly 1,100,000 distinct CDR3 sequences, with around 25% seen just once and less than 0.85% held by the top ten. This clonotype was found a few times. Its antigen remains unidentified. The V gene's germline CDR1 is SGHTA and CDR2 FQGTGA. The CDR3 runs 14 residues. J was trimmed by 7 bases and V by 6 bases; bases with no gene match: 8. The same sample was also studied in work on T cells of mothers and their children.

Sequencing used blood. The V call is TRBV7-3, the J call TRBJ1-2; 10 nucleotides agree with TRBD1. The source is a girl aged 2 to 10 in good health. The chain's CDR3 is CASSRTGGSAGYTF. CDR3 in DNA: TGTGCCAGCAGTCGGACAGGGGGGTCCGCTGGCTACACCTTC.